This TCR beta chain was recorded in a study of identical twins. Comments on this clonotype: Its antigen is undetermined.

TCRdb called the 5' RACE reads again in MiXCR, with one record for every CDR3 protein. Found here are 400,000 to 600,000 distinct CDR3 sequences, about a fifth of them singletons; the top ten hold approximately 0.52%. Study findings and constraints: Shared out-of-frame alpha sequences (those common to twins) showed excess low generation probability. Twin pairs had excess sharing that was weaker in beta out-of-frame sequences.

The sample also formed part of further work on yellow fever vaccine responses in identical twins.

The sequence came from a woman younger than 30 in good health. The specimen sequenced was CD4+ T cells sorted from blood.

CDR3 residues: CASRDGGTGGYEKLFF. In DNA, the CDR3 is TGCGCCAGCAGGGATGGCGGGACAGGGGGTTATGAAAAACTGTTTTTT. The chain employs TRBV5-1 and TRBJ1-4; 11 bases agree with TRBD1. The CDR3 runs to 16 residues. Germline loops: CDR1 SGHRS, CDR2 YFSETQ. The V and J ends lost 5 bases and 6 bases, in that order; junction bases with no gene match: 9.